These T cell receptor beta chains were read from a single sample in a study of T cells after yellow fever vaccination. MiXCR, applied by TCRdb to the 5' RACE reads, yields one record per CDR3 protein. The table lists more than 15,000 distinct CDR3 sequences, about 4% of them singletons. Sequencing used PBMCs, either bulk or a sorted T-cell subset (CD4+, CD8+, memory, or dextramer-sorted; not recorded which), obtained 15 days after the yellow fever booster vaccination. The receptors stem from a man aged 25-45 years who received the YFV17D yellow fever vaccine. Both conserved end residues are part of each CDR3. D genes are given only for firm matches. Clone size is not always given. Where it is, it says once, few, many or a class for expanded clones.

CDR3 length	V gene	J gene	clone size	D gene	CDR3 DNA	CDR3 protein
11	TRBV2	TRBJ2-7	medium-sized	-	TGTGCCAGCAGGACAAGAGACGAGCAGTACTTC	CASRTRDEQYF
17	TRBV6-5	TRBJ2-3	medium-sized	TRBD2	TGTGCCAGCAGTTACTCAAATAGCGGGAGAAGTGCAGATACGCAGTATTTT	CASSYSNSGRSADTQYF
13	TRBV7-8	TRBJ2-1	many	TRBD2	TGTGCCAGCACCACTAGCGGCTACAATGAGCAGTTCTTC	CASTTSGYNEQFF
14	TRBV12-3/TRBV12-4	TRBJ2-4	medium-sized	-	TGTGCCAGCAGCCGCGTTGGTGCAAAAAACATTCAGTACTTC	CASSRVGAKNIQYF
14	TRBV9	TRBJ2-3	many	TRBD1	TGTGCCAGTAACCGGGACAGGGACATTGATACGCAGTATTTT	CASNRDRDIDTQYF
18	TRBV11-2	TRBJ2-1	many	TRBD2	TGTGCCAGCAGCTTAGAGGGACTAGCGGGAGGGTACTACAATGAGCAGTTCTTC	CASSLEGLAGGYYNEQFF
15	TRBV25-1	TRBJ2-4	many	TRBD2	TGTGCCAGCAGTGAGGGCCTAGCGGGAGATAGCATTCAGTACTTC	CASSEGLAGDSIQYF
13	TRBV25-1	TRBJ1-6	many	-	TGTGCCAGCAGTCCCCGGACAGTCGGACCCCTCCACTTT	CASSPRTVGPLHF
19	TRBV13	TRBJ2-3	-	TRBD2	TGTGCCAGCTGTTTTGGCCACCGGAGCACTAGCGGGAGAACAGATACGCAGTATTTT	CASCFGHRSTSGRTDTQYF
18	TRBV29-1	TRBJ2-3	-	TRBD2	TGCAGCGCCGATTTGCTAGCGGGAGTCCGGTTTGGCGCAGATACGCAGTATTTT	CSADLLAGVRFGADTQYF
15	TRBV6-1	TRBJ1-2	many	-	TGTGCCAGCAGGCCCGGGACAACTACTAACTATGGCTACACCTTC	CASRPGTTTNYGYTF
15	TRBV9	TRBJ2-3	many	-	TGTGCCAGCAGCGTAGAGGCGGGGAATGGGAATACGCAGTATTTT	CASSVEAGNGNTQYF
14	TRBV20-1	TRBJ1-5	few	-	TGCAGTGCTAACGAGCCGGGCGGCAATCAGCCCCAGCATTTT	CSANEPGGNQPQHF
12	TRBV15	TRBJ1-5	many	-	TGTGCCACCAGCAGATACAATCAGCCCCAGCATTTT	CATSRYNQPQHF
14	TRBV25-1	TRBJ2-3	many	-	TGTGCCAGCAGTCTACCGGGAGTCACAGATACGCAGTATTTT	CASSLPGVTDTQYF
18	TRBV19	TRBJ2-1	medium-sized	TRBD1	TGTGCCAGTAGTAGGGGCAATTCCGGGACAGGGGGTTTCGATGAGCAGTTCTTC	CASSRGNSGTGGFDEQFF
15	TRBV12-3/TRBV12-4	TRBJ1-6	medium-sized	-	TGTGCCAGCAGTTTCCGGGGAAATGGTAATTCACCCCTCCACTTT	CASSFRGNGNSPLHF
17	TRBV29-1	TRBJ2-7	many	TRBD2	TGCAGCGTTGAAGATCGTCTAGGGTCTAGCGGGACTGGGGAGCAGTACTTC	CSVEDRLGSSGTGEQYF
17	TRBV4-3	TRBJ2-5	-	-	TGCGCCAGCAGCCAAGATCGGGGCTGGCTAAACCAAGAGACCCAGTACTTC	CASSQDRGWLNQETQYF
14	TRBV12-3/TRBV12-4	TRBJ1-5	many	-	TGTGCCAGCATAGAAGGGATGGGCGATCAGCCCCAGCATTTT	CASIEGMGDQPQHF
17	TRBV15	TRBJ1-5	many	TRBD1	TGTGCCACCAGCGCACGATCCGGGACAGGGATCCCTCAGCCCCAGCATTTT	CATSARSGTGIPQPQHF
16	TRBV5-4	TRBJ2-1	many	TRBD1	TGTGCCAGCAGCTTGGAGGGACAGTTCTCCTACAATGAGCAGTTCTTC	CASSLEGQFSYNEQFF
14	TRBV27	TRBJ2-7	many	TRBD2	TGTGCCAGCAGCCTAACTAGCGGGGTTGACGAGCAGTACTTC	CASSLTSGVDEQYF
13	TRBV20-1	TRBJ1-1	many	-	TGCAGTGTGGGGGTCCCAAATATGTCTGAAGCTTTCTTT	CSVGVPNMSEAFF
15	TRBV29-1	TRBJ2-5	many	TRBD2	TGCAGCGCAGCATTGGAACTAGCGGGAGAAGAGACCCAGTACTTC	CSAALELAGEETQYF
14	TRBV15	TRBJ2-5	many	-	TGTGCCACCAGCAGAGCACATTCCCAAGAGACCCAGTACTTC	CATSRAHSQETQYF
14	TRBV19	TRBJ1-1	many	TRBD1	TGTGCCAGTAGTATCGGGACAGGCCTCACTGAAGCTTTCTTT	CASSIGTGLTEAFF
16	TRBV24-1	TRBJ1-3	many	-	TGTGCCACCAGTGACCCACAGGTAGATGATGGAAACACCATATATTTT	CATSDPQVDDGNTIYF
14	TRBV18	TRBJ1-2	many	-	TGTGCCAGCTCACCTGGTTCCCCGCAACTTGGCTACACCTTC	CASSPGSPQLGYTF
15	TRBV7-8	TRBJ2-7	many	TRBD2	TGTGCCAGCAGCTTAGAGGCGGCGGGAGTCTACGAGCAGTACTTC	CASSLEAAGVYEQYF